This entry lists 2 T cell receptor beta chains sequenced from one sample in a study of neurological immune-mediated disorders. The time point: longitudinal time-point 2. MiXCR, run by TCRdb on the 5' RACE reads, gives a single entry per CDR3 protein. The table shows tens of thousands of distinct CDR3 sequences, with 10% to 15% occurring only once. Sequencing was performed on PBMCs. The receptors were sampled from a woman in her thirties or forties in good health.

This clonotype has at least ten counts. The V gene is TRBV7-2, the J gene TRBJ1-5; D uncertain. Trimming removed 5 bases at V and 7 bases at J, with 21 bases between. Germline CDR1 reads SGHTA; CDR2 reads FQGNSA. The length of the CDR3 is 16 residues. The CDR3 region is CASSRLSLGSRQPQHF. In nucleotides, the CDR3 is TGTGCCAGCAGCCGATTAAGTCTCGGGTCGCGCCAGCCCCAGCATTTT.

This clonotype came up a few times. The chain couples TRBV4-1 to TRBJ2-3, with D perhaps matching TRBD1 or TRBD2 (6 bases each). Germline-derived CDR1 and CDR2 are MGHRA and YSYEKL. The V and J ends lost 0 bases and 1 base respectively, with 20 bases between them. This CDR3 spans 19 amino acids. CDR3: CASSQDRRLRGRRTDTQYF. For the CDR3, the DNA is TGCGCCAGCAGCCAAGATAGAAGGTTACGGGGGCGCCGCACAGATACGCAGTATTTT.